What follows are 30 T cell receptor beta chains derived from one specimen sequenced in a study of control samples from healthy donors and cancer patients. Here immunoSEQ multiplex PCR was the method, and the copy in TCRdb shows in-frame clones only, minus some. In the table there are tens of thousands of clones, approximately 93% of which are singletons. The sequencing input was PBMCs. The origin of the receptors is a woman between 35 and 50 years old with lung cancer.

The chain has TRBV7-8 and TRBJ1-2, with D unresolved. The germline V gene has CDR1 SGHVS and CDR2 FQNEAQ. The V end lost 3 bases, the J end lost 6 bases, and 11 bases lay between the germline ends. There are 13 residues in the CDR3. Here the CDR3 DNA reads TGTGCCAGCAGCTTGCGGGAAGTGGATGGCTACACCTTC. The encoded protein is CASSLREVDGYTF.

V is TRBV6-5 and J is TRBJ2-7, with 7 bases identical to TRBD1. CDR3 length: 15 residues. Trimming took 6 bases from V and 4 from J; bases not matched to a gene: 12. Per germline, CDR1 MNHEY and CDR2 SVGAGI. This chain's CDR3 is CASRPSRGSGYEQYF. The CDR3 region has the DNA TGTGCCAGCAGACCCAGCAGGGGGTCTGGGTACGAGCAGTACTTC.

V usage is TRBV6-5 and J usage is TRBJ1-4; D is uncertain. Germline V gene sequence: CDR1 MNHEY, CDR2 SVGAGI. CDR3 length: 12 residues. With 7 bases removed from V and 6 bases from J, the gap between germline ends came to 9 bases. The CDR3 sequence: CASKVAYEKLFF. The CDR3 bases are TGTGCCAGCAAAGTGGCGTATGAAAAACTGTTTTTT.

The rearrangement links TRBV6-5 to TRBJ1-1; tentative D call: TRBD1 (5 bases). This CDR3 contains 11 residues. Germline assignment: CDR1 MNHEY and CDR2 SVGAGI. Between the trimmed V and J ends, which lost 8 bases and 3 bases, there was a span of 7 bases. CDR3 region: CASGAYTEAFF. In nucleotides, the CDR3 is TGTGCCAGCGGGGCGTACACTGAAGCTTTCTTT.

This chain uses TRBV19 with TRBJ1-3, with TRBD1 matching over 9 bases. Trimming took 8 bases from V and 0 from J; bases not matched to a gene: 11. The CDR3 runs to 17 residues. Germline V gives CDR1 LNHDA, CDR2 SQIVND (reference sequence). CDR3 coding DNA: TGTGCCAGTGGACAGGGGAATACGCCGGGCTCTGGAAACACCATATATTTT. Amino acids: CASGQGNTPGSGNTIYF.

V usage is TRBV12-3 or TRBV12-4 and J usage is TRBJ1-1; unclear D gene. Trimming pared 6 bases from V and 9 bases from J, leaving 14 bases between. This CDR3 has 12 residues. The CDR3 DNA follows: TGTGCCAGCAGACCTGATTACAGCAAAGCTTTCTTT. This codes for CASRPDYSKAFF.

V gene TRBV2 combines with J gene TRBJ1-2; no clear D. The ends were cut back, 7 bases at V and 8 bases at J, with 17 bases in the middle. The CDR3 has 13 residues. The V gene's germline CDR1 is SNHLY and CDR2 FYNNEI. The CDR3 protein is CASTRAPILGYTF. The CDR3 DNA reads TGTGCCAGCACCCGGGCCCCGATTTTGGGCTACACCTTC. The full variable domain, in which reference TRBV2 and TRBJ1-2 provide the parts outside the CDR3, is EPEVTQTPSHQVTQMGQEVILRCVPISNHLYFYWYRQILGQKVEFLVSFYNNEISEKSEIFDDQFSVERPDGSNFTLKIRSTKLEDSAMYFCASTRAPILGYTFGSGTRLTVV.

In DNA form, the CDR3 reads TGTGCCAGCAGTTTCGGCGCGAGCTCCTACAATGAGCAGTTCTTC. It specifies CASSFGASSYNEQFF. The rearrangement uses TRBV27 and TRBJ2-1; D gene unclear. The CDR3 has 15 amino acids. V shed 3 bases and J shed 0 bases, with 9 bases lying between them. Germline lookup yields CDR1 MNHEY and CDR2 SMNVEV (reference sequence).

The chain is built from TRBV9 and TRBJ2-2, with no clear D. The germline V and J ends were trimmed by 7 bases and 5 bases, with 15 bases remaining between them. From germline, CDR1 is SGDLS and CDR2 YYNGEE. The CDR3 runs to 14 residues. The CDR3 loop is CASAGRQITGELFF. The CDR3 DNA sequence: TGTGCCAGCGCCGGACGTCAAATAACCGGGGAGCTGTTTTTT.

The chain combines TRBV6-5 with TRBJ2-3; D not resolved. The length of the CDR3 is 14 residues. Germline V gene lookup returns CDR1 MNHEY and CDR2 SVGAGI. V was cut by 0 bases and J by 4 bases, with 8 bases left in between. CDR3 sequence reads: CASSYSKGADTQYF. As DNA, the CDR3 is TGTGCCAGCAGTTACTCGAAAGGTGCAGATACGCAGTATTTT.

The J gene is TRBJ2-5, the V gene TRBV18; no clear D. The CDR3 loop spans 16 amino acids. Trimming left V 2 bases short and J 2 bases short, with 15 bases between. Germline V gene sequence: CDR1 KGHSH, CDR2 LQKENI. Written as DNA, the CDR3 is TGTGCCAGCTCACCAGTCGGGCTTATCACGCAAGAGACCCAGTACTTC. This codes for CASSPVGLITQETQYF.

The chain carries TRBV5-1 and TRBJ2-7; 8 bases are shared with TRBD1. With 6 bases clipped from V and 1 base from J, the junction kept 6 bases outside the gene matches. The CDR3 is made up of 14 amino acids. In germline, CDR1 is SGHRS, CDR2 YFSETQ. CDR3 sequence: CASTRTGRSYEQYF. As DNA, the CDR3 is TGCGCCAGCACCAGGACAGGGAGGTCCTACGAGCAGTACTTC.

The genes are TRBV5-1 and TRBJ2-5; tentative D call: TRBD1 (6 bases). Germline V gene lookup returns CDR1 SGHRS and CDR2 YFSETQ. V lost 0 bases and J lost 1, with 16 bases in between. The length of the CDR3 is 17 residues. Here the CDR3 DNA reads TGCGCCAGCAGCTTGGGACAGGCAGGGCCCCGCCAAGAGACCCAGTACTTC. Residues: CASSLGQAGPRQETQYF.

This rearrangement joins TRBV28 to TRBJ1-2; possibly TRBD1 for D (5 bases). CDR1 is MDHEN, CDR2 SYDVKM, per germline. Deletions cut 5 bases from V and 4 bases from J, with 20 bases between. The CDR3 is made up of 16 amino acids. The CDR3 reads CASSHRDGGILYGYTF. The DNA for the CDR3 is TGTGCCAGCAGTCACCGGGACGGAGGGATTCTCTATGGCTACACCTTC.

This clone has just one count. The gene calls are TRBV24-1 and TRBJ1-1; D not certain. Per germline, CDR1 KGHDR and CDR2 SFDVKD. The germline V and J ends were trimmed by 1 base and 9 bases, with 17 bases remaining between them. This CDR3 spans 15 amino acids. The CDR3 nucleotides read TGTGCCACCAGTGATTTCGTGCGCCGGGATCGAAAAGCTTTCTTT. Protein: CATSDFVRRDRKAFF.

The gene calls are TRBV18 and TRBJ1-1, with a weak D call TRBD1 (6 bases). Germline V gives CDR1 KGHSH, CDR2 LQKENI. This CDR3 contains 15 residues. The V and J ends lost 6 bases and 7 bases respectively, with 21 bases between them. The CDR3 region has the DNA TGTGCCAGCTCTCCGCCTCATTCCGGGGGCGTTGAAGCTTTCTTT. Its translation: CASSPPHSGGVEAFF.

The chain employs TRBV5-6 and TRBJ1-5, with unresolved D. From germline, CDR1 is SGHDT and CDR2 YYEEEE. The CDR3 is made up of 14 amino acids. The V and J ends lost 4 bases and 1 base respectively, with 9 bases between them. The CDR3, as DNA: TGTGCCAGCAGCCTGCCGGGGAGCAATCAGCCCCAGCATTTT. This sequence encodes CASSLPGSNQPQHF.

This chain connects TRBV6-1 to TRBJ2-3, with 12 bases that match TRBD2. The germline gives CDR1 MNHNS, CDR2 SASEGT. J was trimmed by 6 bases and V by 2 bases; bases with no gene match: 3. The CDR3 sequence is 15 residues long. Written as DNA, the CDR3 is TGTGCCAGCAGTGAACTAGCGGGGGGGCCGGATACGCAGTATTTT. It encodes CASSELAGGPDTQYF.

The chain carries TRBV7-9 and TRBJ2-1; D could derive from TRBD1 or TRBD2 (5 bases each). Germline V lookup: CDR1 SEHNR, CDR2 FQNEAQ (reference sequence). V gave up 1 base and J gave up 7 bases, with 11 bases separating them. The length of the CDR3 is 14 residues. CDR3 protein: CASSLVQGENEQFF. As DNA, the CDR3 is TGTGCCAGCAGCTTAGTTCAGGGAGAGAATGAGCAGTTCTTC.

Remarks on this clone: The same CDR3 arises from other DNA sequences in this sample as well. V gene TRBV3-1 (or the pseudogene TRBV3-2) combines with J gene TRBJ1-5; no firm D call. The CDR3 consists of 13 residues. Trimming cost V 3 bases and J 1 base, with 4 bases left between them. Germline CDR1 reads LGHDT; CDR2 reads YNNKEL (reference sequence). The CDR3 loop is CASSQGSNQPQHF. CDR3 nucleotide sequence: TGTGCCAGCAGCCAGGGGAGCAATCAGCCCCAGCATTTT.

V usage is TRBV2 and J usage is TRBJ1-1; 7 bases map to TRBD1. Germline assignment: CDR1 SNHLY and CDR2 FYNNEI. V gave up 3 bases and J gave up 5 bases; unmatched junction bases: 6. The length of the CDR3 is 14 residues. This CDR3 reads CASSDRGGWTEAFF. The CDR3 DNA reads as TGTGCCAGCAGTGACAGGGGGGGATGGACTGAAGCTTTCTTT.

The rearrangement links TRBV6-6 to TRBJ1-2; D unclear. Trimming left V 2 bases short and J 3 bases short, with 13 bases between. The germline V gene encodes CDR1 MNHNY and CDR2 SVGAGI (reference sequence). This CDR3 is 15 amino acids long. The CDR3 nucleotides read TGTGCCAGCAGTTACGTTGCCATGGTGGACTATGGCTACACCTTC. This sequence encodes CASSYVAMVDYGYTF.

In nucleotides, the CDR3 is TGTGCTAGTGGATACAACAGGGGGGTTGGGGGTAACACTGAAGCTTTCTTT. Translated, it gives CASGYNRGVGGNTEAFF. The V gene is TRBV12-5, the J gene TRBJ1-1; TRBD1 matches at 8 bases. Germline V gene data show CDR1 as LGHNT and CDR2 as FRNRAP. This CDR3 has 17 residues. The trim removed 6 bases at V and 2 bases at J, leaving 14 bases unmatched. Filled out from reference TRBV12-5 and TRBJ1-1, the complete variable domain reads DARVTQTPRHKVTEMGQEVTMRCQPILGHNTVFWYRQTMMQGLELLAYFRNRAPLDDSGMPKDRFSAEMPDATLATLKIQPSEPRDSAVYFCASGYNRGVGGNTEAFFGQGTRLTVV.

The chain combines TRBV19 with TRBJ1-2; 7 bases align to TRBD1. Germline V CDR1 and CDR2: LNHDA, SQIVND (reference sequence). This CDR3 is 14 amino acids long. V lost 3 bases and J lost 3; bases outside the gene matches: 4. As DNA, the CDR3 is TGTGCCAGTAGTATCCGCAGGGGGGACTATGGCTACACCTTC. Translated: CASSIRRGDYGYTF.

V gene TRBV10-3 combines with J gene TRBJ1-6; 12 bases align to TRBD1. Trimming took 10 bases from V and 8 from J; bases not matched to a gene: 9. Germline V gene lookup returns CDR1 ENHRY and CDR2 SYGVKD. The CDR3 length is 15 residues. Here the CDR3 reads CATEPGQGAYSPLHF. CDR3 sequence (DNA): TGTGCCACAGAACCGGGACAGGGGGCATATTCACCCCTCCACTTT.

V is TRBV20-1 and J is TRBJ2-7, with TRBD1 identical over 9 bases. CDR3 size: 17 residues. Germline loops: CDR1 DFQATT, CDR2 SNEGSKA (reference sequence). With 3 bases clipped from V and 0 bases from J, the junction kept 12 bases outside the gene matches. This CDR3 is CSASSGQGVGISYEQYF. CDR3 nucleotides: TGCAGTGCTAGTTCGGGACAGGGAGTAGGGATCTCCTACGAGCAGTACTTC.

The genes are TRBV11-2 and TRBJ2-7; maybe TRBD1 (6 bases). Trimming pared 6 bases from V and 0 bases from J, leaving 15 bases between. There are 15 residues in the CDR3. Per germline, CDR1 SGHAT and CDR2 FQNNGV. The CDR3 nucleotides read TGTGCCAGCAGGGACAGTGCCTATATCTCCTACGAGCAGTACTTC. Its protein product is CASRDSAYISYEQYF.

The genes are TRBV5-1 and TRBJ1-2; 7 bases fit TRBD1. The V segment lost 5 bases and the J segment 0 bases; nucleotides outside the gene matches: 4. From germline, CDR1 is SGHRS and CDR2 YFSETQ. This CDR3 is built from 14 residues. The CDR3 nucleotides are TGCGCCAGCAGTCGGGACAGTGCTAACTATGGCTACACCTTC. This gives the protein CASSRDSANYGYTF.

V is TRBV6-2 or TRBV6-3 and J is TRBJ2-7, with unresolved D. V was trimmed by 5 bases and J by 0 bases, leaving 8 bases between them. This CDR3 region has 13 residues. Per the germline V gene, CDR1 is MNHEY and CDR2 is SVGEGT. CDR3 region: CASSKVYSYEQYF. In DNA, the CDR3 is TGTGCCAGCAGTAAGGTATACTCCTACGAGCAGTACTTC.

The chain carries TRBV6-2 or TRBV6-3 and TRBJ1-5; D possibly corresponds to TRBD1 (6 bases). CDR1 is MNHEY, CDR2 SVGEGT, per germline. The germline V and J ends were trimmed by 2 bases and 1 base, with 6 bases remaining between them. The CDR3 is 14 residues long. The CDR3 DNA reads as TGTGCCAGCAGTTACGGACAGAGCAATCAGCCCCAGCATTTT. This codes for CASSYGQSNQPQHF.